The next 23 T cell receptor beta chains were all read from a single sample in a study of cytomegalovirus exposure and HLA in healthy donors. With 60 Vbeta and 13 Jbeta primers, the PCR was carried out. The protocol was immunoSEQ multiplex PCR, while the TCRdb copy is restricted to in-frame clones and leaves out a portion. In total, the table holds about 76,000 clones. Sequencing was done on a sample of PBMCs. These TCRs come from a woman aged 40 to 55 in good health and CMV-seropositive.

This chain uses TRBV7-8 with TRBJ1-2; D is possibly TRBD1 (6 bases). The V gene's germline CDR1 is SGHVS and CDR2 FQNEAQ. Trimming shortened V by 8 bases and J by 6 bases, and 19 bases separated the two germline ends. The CDR3 has 14 amino acids. The CDR3 DNA reads TGTGCCAGCGTGACTTCAGGGGATGTAAATGGCTACACCTTC. Protein: CASVTSGDVNGYTF.

The rearrangement uses TRBV14 and TRBJ2-3; 7 bases fit TRBD2. CDR1 is SGHDN and CDR2 is FVKESK in the germline V gene. J gave up 1 base and V 0 bases, and 4 bases lay outside the gene matches. The CDR3 contains 16 residues. Here the CDR3 reads CASSQESTSGTDTQYF. In nucleotides, the CDR3 is TGTGCCAGCAGCCAAGAAAGCACTAGCGGCACAGATACGCAGTATTTT.

CDR3 in amino acids: CASSFGQVDIQYF. The DNA for the CDR3 is TGTGCCAGCAGCTTTGGACAGGTAGACATTCAGTACTTC. The chain combines TRBV5-4 with TRBJ2-4, with 7 bases aligning to TRBD1. The germline CDR1 and CDR2 sequences are SGHNT and YYREEE (reference sequence). V gave up 2 bases and J gave up 8 bases; unmatched junction bases: 4. CDR3 length: 13 residues.

V is TRBV5-4 and J is TRBJ1-1; unclear D gene. CDR1 is SGHNT, CDR2 YYREEE, per germline (reference sequence). The CDR3 sequence is 13 residues long. Trimming pared 1 base from V and 1 base from J, leaving 5 bases between. The CDR3 nucleotides are TGTGCCAGCAGCTTGTCCAGGAACACTGAAGCTTTCTTT. It encodes CASSLSRNTEAFF.

The chain combines TRBV7-6 with TRBJ2-7; 8 nucleotides match TRBD1. The ends lost 1 base at V and 3 bases at J; junction bases unmatched: 8. Germline-derived CDR1 and CDR2 are SGHVS and FNYEAQ. This CDR3 is 16 amino acids long. In DNA form, the CDR3 reads TGTGCCAGCAGCTTAGGCCCCGGGACAGGAGACTACGAGCAGTACTTC. Its translation: CASSLGPGTGDYEQYF.

The CDR3 DNA sequence: TGCGCCAGCAGCGCCTCGACAGGGGGCACTGAAGCTTTCTTT. Its protein product is CASSASTGGTEAFF. The chain combines TRBV5-1 with TRBJ1-1, with 9 bases aligning to TRBD1. The germline CDR1 and CDR2 sequences are SGHRS and YFSETQ. V gave up 4 bases and J gave up 4 bases; unmatched junction bases: 5. The CDR3 length is 14 residues.

The chain carries TRBV11-1 and TRBJ2-3; 9 bases agree with TRBD1. V lost 5 bases and J lost 3; bases outside the gene matches: 12. This CDR3 region has 17 residues. Germline values: CDR1 SGHAT, CDR2 FQDESV (reference sequence). CDR3 coding DNA: TGTGCCAGCAGCCCGGGTGGTCGTGGGACAGGGACAGATACGCAGTATTTT. It is translated as CASSPGGRGTGTDTQYF.

The J gene is TRBJ2-7, the V gene TRBV27, with 10 bases that match TRBD2. The trim removed 6 bases at V and 5 bases at J, leaving 13 bases unmatched. CDR1 is MNHEY, CDR2 SMNVEV, per germline (reference sequence). The CDR3 extends over 16 amino acids. The CDR3 sequence is CASRKALGLALDEQYF. As DNA, the CDR3 is TGTGCCAGCAGAAAAGCCTTGGGACTAGCGCTCGACGAGCAGTACTTC.

The J gene is TRBJ2-2, the V gene TRBV7-9; 12 bases line up with TRBD2. Germline trimming cut 2 bases from V and 7 bases from J; bases unmatched to any gene: 11. CDR1 SEHNR and CDR2 FQNEAQ come from the germline V gene (reference sequence). This CDR3 is built from 18 residues. The CDR3 coding sequence is TGTGCCAGCAGCTTATGGTTGTCTAGCGGGAGGGCCGGCGGGGAGCTGTTTTTT. Translated: CASSLWLSSGRAGGELFF.

The chain employs TRBV29-1 and TRBJ1-4, with TRBD1 as a possible D gene (5 bases). The V gene's germline CDR1 is SQVTM and CDR2 ANQGSEA. CDR3 length equals 11 residues. Trimming shortened V by 5 bases and J by 7 bases, and 8 bases separated the two germline ends. DNA for the CDR3: TGCAGCGTTCTCCAGGGTGAAAAACTGTTTTTT. It yields the protein CSVLQGEKLFF.

This chain links TRBV19 with TRBJ2-1; 9 bases align to TRBD2. J was trimmed by 4 bases and V by 2 bases; bases with no gene match: 3. Germline V gene sequence: CDR1 LNHDA, CDR2 SQIVND (reference sequence). CDR3 length equals 15 residues. CDR3 residues: CASSISSGGYNEQFF. CDR3 nucleotide sequence: TGTGCCAGTAGTATATCGAGCGGGGGGTACAATGAGCAGTTCTTC.

This sequence joins TRBV2 and TRBJ2-5; a possible D gene is TRBD2 (5 bases). Trimming left V 8 bases short and J 5 bases short, with 15 bases between. Germline CDR1 and CDR2: SNHLY and FYNNEI. CDR3 length: 13 residues. The CDR3 region has the DNA TGTGCCAGCGCCCGGGTGGAGGCGGAGACCCAGTACTTC. Protein: CASARVEAETQYF.

This chain links TRBV25-1 with TRBJ2-5; TRBD1 might be the D (6 bases). The CDR3 spans 13 residues. From germline, CDR1 is MGHDK and CDR2 SYGVNS. V shed 8 bases and J shed 4 bases, with 14 bases lying between them. The CDR3 loop is CASGPQGRETQYF. In nucleotides, the CDR3 is TGTGCCAGCGGCCCACAGGGAAGAGAGACCCAGTACTTC.

J is TRBJ2-6 and V is TRBV9; 12 bases fit TRBD2. The V segment lost 2 bases and the J segment 4 bases; nucleotides outside the gene matches: 7. The CDR3 has 18 residues. Per germline, CDR1 SGDLS and CDR2 YYNGEE. CDR3 bases: TGTGCCAGCAGCGTCCCTAGCGGGGGGGACAGGGGGGCCAACGTCCTGACTTTC. This codes for CASSVPSGGDRGANVLTF.

The chain combines TRBV15 with TRBJ2-5; 10 positions agree with TRBD2. The CDR3 covers 15 residues. The V segment lost 4 bases and the J segment 5 bases; nucleotides outside the gene matches: 7. The V gene's germline CDR1 is LNHNV and CDR2 YYDKDF (reference sequence). CDR3 bases: TGTGCCACCAGCACCGAAGCGGGAGGGATTGAGACCCAGTACTTC. Translated, it gives CATSTEAGGIETQYF.

The chain couples TRBV19 to TRBJ1-5, with TRBD1 matching over 10 bases. With 5 bases clipped from V and 5 bases from J, the junction kept 12 bases outside the gene matches. The CDR3 length is 17 residues. Germline lookup yields CDR1 LNHDA and CDR2 SQIVND (reference sequence). The CDR3, as DNA: TGTGCCAGTAGTCCACGACAGGGGGCGCCGTTATATCAGCCCCAGCATTTT. This sequence encodes CASSPRQGAPLYQPQHF.

The chain uses TRBV7-3 and TRBJ2-5; D gene ambiguous. V was shortened by 1 base and J by 2 bases, with 11 bases between the two germline ends. The CDR3 is made up of 15 amino acids. Germline V lookup: CDR1 SGHTA, CDR2 FQGTGA. The CDR3 here is CASSLRPGKQETQYF. CDR3 bases: TGTGCCAGCAGCTTAAGGCCAGGCAAACAAGAGACCCAGTACTTC.

V usage is TRBV23-1 and J usage is TRBJ1-5; D call uncertain. TRBV23-1 is an open reading frame whose function is uncertain. The CDR3 length is 19 residues. Between the trimmed V and J ends, which lost 4 bases and 2 bases, there was a span of 24 bases. This chain's CDR3 is CASSPQYEVRGFRNQPQHF. The CDR3 nucleotides read TGCGCCAGCAGTCCCCAGTACGAGGTCCGGGGTTTCCGCAATCAGCCCCAGCATTTT.

The chain couples TRBV9 to TRBJ1-4, with 8 bases that match TRBD1. Germline CDR1 reads SGDLS; CDR2 reads YYNGEE. The junction had 9 bases not matched to a gene; V was cut back by 4 bases and J by 7 bases. This CDR3 is built from 15 residues. The CDR3 sequence: CASSITGGNGEKLFF. The CDR3 region has the DNA TGTGCCAGCAGCATCACAGGGGGTAACGGTGAAAAACTGTTTTTT.

The chain carries TRBV10-1 and TRBJ2-5; D is ambiguous. The CDR3 is 13 amino acids. Germline assignment: CDR1 WNHNN and CDR2 SYGVQD (reference sequence). The V end was cut by 6 bases, the J end by 3 bases, with 11 bases between. The CDR3 coding sequence is TGCGCCAGCAGGAATTCGGCGGAAGAGACCCAGTACTTC. This sequence encodes CASRNSAEETQYF.

Turning to this clone: Because it lacks the conserved phenylalanine or tryptophan at the end, this CDR3 is likely a read error. This chain links TRBV27 with TRBJ2-7; 10 positions agree with TRBD2. The germline gives CDR1 MNHEY, CDR2 SMNVEV (reference sequence). V trimming: 2 bases; J trimming: 0 bases; junction bases outside the gene matches: 7. This CDR3 is built from 17 residues. The CDR3, as DNA: TGTGCCAGCAGTTTAAAGGCTAGCGGGAGTCACTCCTACGAGCAGTACCTC. Amino acids: CASSLKASGSHSYEQYL.

This chain connects TRBV6-5 to TRBJ2-5, with D tentatively TRBD2 (5 bases). This CDR3 has 14 residues. V shed 6 bases and J shed 3 bases, with 14 bases lying between them. Germline V lookup: CDR1 MNHEY, CDR2 SVGAGI. Here the CDR3 reads CASRSAGSKETQYF. The CDR3 nucleotides read TGTGCCAGCAGATCAGCTGGGAGTAAAGAGACCCAGTACTTC.

J is TRBJ2-7 and V is TRBV5-5, with 9 bases that match TRBD1. CDR1 is SGHKS, CDR2 YYEKEE, per germline (reference sequence). Losses at the gene ends were 3 bases for V and 3 bases for J; bases not matched to a gene: 7. This CDR3 has 15 amino acids. CDR3 protein: CASSSPRDRVYEQYF. Written as DNA, the CDR3 is TGTGCCAGCAGCTCACCCCGGGACAGGGTCTACGAGCAGTACTTC.